This T cell receptor beta chain comes out of a study of T cells in localized non-small cell lung cancer. Comments on this clone: Its antigen is still unknown.

The table came from immunoSEQ multiplex PCR; TCRdb's copy has only in-frame clones and leaves some out. This repertoire shows about 45,000 clones, around 81% found once; its top ten account for about 15%. This CDR3 has 14 amino acids. Per germline, CDR1 SGHDT and CDR2 YYEEEE. V was clipped by 0 bases and J by 0 bases, with 3 bases between them. Regarding the study as a whole: Uninvolved nearby lung showed the greatest T cell clonality, exceeding that found in tumor.

The V gene is TRBV5-6, the J gene TRBJ2-2, with unresolved D. The source of this sequence is a man aged 40-75 years with stage III lung adenocarcinoma. The sample consisted of peripheral blood mononuclear cells, taken before any cancer treatment. CDR3 in amino acids: CASSLVANTGELFF. The CDR3 DNA reads TGTGCCAGCAGCTTGGTTGCGAACACCGGGGAGCTGTTTTTT. Full variable domain (rest looked up from reference TRBV5-6 and TRBJ2-2): DAGVTQSPTHLIKTRGQQVTLRCSPKSGHDTVSWYQQALGQGPQFIFQYYEEEERQRGNFPDRFSGHQFPNYSSELNVNALLLGDSALYLCASSLVANTGELFFGEGSRLTVL.